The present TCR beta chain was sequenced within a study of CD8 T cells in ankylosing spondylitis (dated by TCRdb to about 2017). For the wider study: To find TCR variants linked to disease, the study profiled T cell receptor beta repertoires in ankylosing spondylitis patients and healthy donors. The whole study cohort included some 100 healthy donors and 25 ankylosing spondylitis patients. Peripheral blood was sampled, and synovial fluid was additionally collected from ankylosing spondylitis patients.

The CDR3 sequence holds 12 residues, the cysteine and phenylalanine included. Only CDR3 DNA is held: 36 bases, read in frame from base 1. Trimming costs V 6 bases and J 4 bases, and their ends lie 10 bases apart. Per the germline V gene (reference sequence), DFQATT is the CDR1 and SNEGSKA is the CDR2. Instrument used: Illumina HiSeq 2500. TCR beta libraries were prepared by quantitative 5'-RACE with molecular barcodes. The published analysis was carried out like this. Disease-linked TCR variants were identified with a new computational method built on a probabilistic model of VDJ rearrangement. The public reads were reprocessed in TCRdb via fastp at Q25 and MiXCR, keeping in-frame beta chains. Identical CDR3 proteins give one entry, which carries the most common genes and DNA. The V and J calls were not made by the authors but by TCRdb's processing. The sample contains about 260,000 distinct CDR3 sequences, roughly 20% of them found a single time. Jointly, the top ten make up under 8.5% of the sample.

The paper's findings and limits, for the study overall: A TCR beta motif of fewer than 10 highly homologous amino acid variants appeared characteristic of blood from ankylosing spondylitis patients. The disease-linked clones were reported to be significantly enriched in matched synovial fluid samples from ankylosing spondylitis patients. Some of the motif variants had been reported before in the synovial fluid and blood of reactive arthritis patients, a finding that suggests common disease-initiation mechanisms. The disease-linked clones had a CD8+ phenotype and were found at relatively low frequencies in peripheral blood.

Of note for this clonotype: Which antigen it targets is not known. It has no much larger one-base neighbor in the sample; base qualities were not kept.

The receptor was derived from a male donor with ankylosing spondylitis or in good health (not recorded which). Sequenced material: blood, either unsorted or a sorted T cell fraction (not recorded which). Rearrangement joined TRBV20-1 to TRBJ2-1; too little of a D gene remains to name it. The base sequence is TGCAGTGCCCCGATGAGGTACAATGAGCAGTTCTTC. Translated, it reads CSAPMRYNEQFF.